The clone carrying this TCR beta chain has a count of ten or more. What it recognizes is unknown. The V end was cut by 5 bases, the J end by 5 bases, with 6 bases between. The CDR3 is 11 residues long. The source of the sample is a study of identical twins. Findings of the study overall: Out-of-frame sharing of TCR alpha in monozygotic twins was underestimated by models. Part of the zero-insertion signal could reflect confounding by invariant MAIT and iNKT cells.

Everyone who donated was a healthy Caucasian. TCRdb processed the 5' RACE reads anew with MiXCR; each CDR3 protein has one entry. The profile shows about 480,000 distinct CDR3 sequences, 12% to 15% of them singletons. Another study also made use of these data, one on yellow fever vaccine responses in identical twins.

The clonotype originates from a woman aged 18 to 35 in good health. Sequencing input: CD4+ T cells sorted from blood. The chain employs TRBV12-3 or TRBV12-4 and TRBJ2-5; D ambiguous. DNA for the CDR3: TGTGCCAGCAGTACCCGCGAGACCCAGTACTTC. The encoded protein is CASSTRETQYF.